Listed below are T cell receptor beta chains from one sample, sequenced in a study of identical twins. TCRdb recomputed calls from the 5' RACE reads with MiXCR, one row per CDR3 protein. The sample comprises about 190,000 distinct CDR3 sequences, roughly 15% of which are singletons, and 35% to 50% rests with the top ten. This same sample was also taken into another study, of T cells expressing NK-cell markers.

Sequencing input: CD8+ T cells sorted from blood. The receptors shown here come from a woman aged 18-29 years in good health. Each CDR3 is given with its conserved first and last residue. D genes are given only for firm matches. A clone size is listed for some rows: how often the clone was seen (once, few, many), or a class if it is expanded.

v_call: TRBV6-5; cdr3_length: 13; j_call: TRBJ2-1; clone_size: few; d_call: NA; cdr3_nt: TGTGCCAGCAGTTACGACGCCTACAATGAGCAGTTCTTC; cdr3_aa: CASSYDAYNEQFF
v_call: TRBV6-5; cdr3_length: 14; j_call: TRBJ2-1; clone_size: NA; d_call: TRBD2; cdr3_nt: TGTGCCAGCAGTTACGCGGGAGGGCCGGCTGAGCAGTTCTTC; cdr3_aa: CASSYAGGPAEQFF
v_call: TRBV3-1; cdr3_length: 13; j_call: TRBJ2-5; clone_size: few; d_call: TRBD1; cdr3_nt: TGTGCCAGCAGTGGACAGGGTTGGAAGACCCAGTACTTC; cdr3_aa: CASSGQGWKTQYF
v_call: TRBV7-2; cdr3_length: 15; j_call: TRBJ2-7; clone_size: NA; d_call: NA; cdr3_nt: TGTGCCAGCAGCTTAGGCGGGGCAGCCTCCTACGAGCAGTACTTC; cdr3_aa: CASSLGGAASYEQYF
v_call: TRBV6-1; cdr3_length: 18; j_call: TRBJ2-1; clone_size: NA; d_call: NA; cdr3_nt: TGTGCCAGCATCGCCAGCCGTGGGGATAACCAACCCGACAATGAGCAGTTCTTC; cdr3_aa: CASIASRGDNQPDNEQFF
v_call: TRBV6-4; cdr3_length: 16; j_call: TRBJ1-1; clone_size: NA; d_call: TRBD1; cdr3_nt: TGTGCCAGCAGTGGGGGGACAGGGGGGACGAACACTGAAGCTTTCTTT; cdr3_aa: CASSGGTGGTNTEAFF
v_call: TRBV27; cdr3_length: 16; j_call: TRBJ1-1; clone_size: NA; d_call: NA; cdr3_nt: TGTGCCAGCAGTTCGAACGGGCCGATCGGTCACACTGAAGCTTTCTTT; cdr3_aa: CASSSNGPIGHTEAFF
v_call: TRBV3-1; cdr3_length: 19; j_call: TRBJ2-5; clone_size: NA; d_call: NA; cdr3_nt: TGTGCCAGCAGCCATCTCGCCATCGAGGGAGATCTCGCCCAAGAGACCCAGTACTTC; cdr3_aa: CASSHLAIEGDLAQETQYF
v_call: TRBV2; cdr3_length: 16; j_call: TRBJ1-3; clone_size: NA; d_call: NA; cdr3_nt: TGTGCCAGCAGTGAAGGGGCCCCTAAACCTGGAAACACCATATATTTT; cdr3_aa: CASSEGAPKPGNTIYF
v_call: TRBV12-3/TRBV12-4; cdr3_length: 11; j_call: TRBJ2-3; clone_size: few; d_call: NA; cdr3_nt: TGTGCCAGCGGGGGGTTAGATACGCAGTATTTT; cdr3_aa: CASGGLDTQYF
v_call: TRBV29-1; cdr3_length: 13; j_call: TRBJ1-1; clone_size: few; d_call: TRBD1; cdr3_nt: TGCAGCGTCCGACAGGGGGTGAACACTGAAGCTTTCTTT; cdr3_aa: CSVRQGVNTEAFF
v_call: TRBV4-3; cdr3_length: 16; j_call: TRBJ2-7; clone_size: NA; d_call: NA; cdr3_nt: TGCGCCAGCAGCCAAGATCGGGCTAGATCAAACTACGAGCAGTACTTC; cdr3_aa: CASSQDRARSNYEQYF
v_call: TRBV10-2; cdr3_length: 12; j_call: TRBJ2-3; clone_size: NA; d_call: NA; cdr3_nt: TGCGCCAGCAGGTTGACCACAGATACGCAGTATTTT; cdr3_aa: CASRLTTDTQYF
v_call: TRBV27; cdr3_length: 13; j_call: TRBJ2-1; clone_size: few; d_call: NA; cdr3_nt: TGTGCCAGCACCCTCGGGCCCTACAATGAGCAGTTCTTC; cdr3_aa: CASTLGPYNEQFF
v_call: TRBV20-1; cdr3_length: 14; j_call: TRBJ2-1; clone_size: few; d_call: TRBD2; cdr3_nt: TGCAGTGCGGGCATAGCGGGCGACGACAATGAGCAGTTCTTC; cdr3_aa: CSAGIAGDDNEQFF
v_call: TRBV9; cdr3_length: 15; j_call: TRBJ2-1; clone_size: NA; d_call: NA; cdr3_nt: TGTGCCAGCAGCCCCCCAGCTAACCCCTACAATGAGCAGTTCTTC; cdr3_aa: CASSPPANPYNEQFF
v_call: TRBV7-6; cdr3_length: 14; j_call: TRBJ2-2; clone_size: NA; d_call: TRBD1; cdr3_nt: TGTGCCAGCAGCCCAGACAGGGTAGCCGGGGAGCTGTTTTTT; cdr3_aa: CASSPDRVAGELFF
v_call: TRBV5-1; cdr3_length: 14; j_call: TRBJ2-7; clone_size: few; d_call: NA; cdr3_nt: TGCGCCAGCAGTCCCGGGTCGGGCTCCTACGAGCAGTACTTC; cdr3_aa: CASSPGSGSYEQYF
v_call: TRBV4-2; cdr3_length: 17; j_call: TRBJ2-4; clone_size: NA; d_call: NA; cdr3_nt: TGTGCCAGCAGCCCCCGAGACGCGGGGATAGCCAAAAACATTCAGTACTTC; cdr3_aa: CASSPRDAGIAKNIQYF
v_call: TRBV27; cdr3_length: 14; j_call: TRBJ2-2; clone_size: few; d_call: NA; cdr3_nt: TGTGCCAGCAGCCTAAACAGGGCTTACGGGGAGCTGTTTTTT; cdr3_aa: CASSLNRAYGELFF
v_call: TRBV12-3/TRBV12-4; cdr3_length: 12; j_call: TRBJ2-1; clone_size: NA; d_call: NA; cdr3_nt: TGTGCCAGCAGGGAGGTTTTGAATGAGCAGTTCTTC; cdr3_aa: CASREVLNEQFF